These T cell receptor beta chains were read from a single sample in a study of blood T cell repertoires in COVID-19. TCRdb's copy holds only in-frame clones and misses some; the assay was immunoSEQ multiplex PCR. The data contain fewer than 200,000 clones, approximately 84% of them singletons. The sequenced sample consisted of peripheral blood. The receptors come from a human donor in a cohort sampled during active COVID-19. Both conserved end residues are part of each CDR3. The order of the fields is CDR3 length, V gene, J gene, D gene, clone size, CDR3 protein, CDR3 DNA. The D gene is left open where the match is weak. Some rows have no size entry. The others give once, few or many, or a class for an expanded clone.

15	TRBV13	TRBJ2-7	NA	NA	CASSQERSSSYEQYF	TGTGCCAGCAGCCAAGAGCGATCCAGCTCCTACGAGCAGTACTTC
11	TRBV12-5	TRBJ1-3	NA	NA	CASAHGNTIYF	TGTGCTAGTGCACACGGAAACACCATATATTTT
14	TRBV10-3	TRBJ2-7	TRBD2	NA	CAIRARTSSNEQYF	TGTGCCATCAGGGCACGGACTAGCAGTAACGAGCAGTACTTC
13	TRBV5-1	TRBJ1-1	NA	NA	CASSLSTVTEAFF	TGCGCCAGCAGCTTGTCGACAGTCACTGAAGCTTTCTTT
14	TRBV6-5	TRBJ2-2	TRBD2	once	CASSYGTSAGELFF	TGTGCCAGCAGTTATGGGACTAGCGCCGGGGAGCTGTTTTTT
14	TRBV29-1	TRBJ2-2	NA	NA	CSVDEQTNTGELFF	TGCAGCGTTGATGAACAGACGAACACCGGGGAGCTGTTTTTT
15	TRBV19	TRBJ2-7	NA	NA	CASSTWGDSSYEQYF	TGTGCCAGTAGTACCTGGGGGGACAGCTCCTACGAGCAGTACTTC
16	TRBV5-1	TRBJ2-5	NA	few	CASSLKGRSYQETQYF	TGCGCCAGCAGCTTAAAAGGGAGATCGTACCAAGAGACCCAGTACTTC
17	TRBV3-1/TRBV3-2	TRBJ2-1	NA	once	CASSQELDKIAGNEQFF	TGTGCCAGCAGCCAAGAGTTGGACAAAATAGCCGGCAATGAGCAGTTCTTC
15	TRBV5-4	TRBJ2-7	NA	NA	CAIGSLTGLAYEQYF	TGTGCCATCGGATCCCTGACAGGTCTAGCCTACGAGCAGTACTTC
13	TRBV2	TRBJ1-1	TRBD1	NA	CASTTDRAAEAFF	TGTGCCAGCACTACCGACAGGGCCGCTGAAGCTTTCTTT
15	TRBV5-1	TRBJ1-6	TRBD1	NA	CASSGGQGRNSPLHF	TGCGCCAGCAGCGGCGGACAGGGGCGGAATTCACCCCTCCACTTT
15	TRBV24-1	TRBJ1-5	NA	few	CATSGQMKSNQPQHF	TGTGCCACCAGCGGACAGATGAAAAGCAATCAGCCCCAGCATTTT
15	TRBV11-2	TRBJ2-7	TRBD2	NA	CASSFGLAGSYEQYF	TGTGCCAGCAGCTTTGGGCTAGCGGGGTCCTACGAGCAGTACTTC
16	TRBV5-6	TRBJ2-7	TRBD1	NA	CASSFELGTGSYEQYF	TGTGCCAGCAGCTTTGAATTAGGGACAGGGTCCTACGAGCAGTACTTC
13	TRBV7-8	TRBJ1-2	TRBD1	NA	CASSPDRVDGYTF	TGTGCCAGCAGCCCCGACAGGGTGGATGGCTACACCTTC
13	TRBV7-8	TRBJ1-1	NA	NA	CASSLNPVTEAFF	TGTGCCAGCAGCTTAAACCCGGTTACTGAAGCTTTCTTT
15	TRBV5-4	TRBJ2-7	TRBD1	once	CASRIDREPPYEQYF	TGTGCCAGCAGGATCGACAGGGAGCCACCCTACGAGCAGTACTTC
11	TRBV20-1	TRBJ2-5	NA	NA	CSAEVQETQYF	TGCAGTGCCGAGGTCCAAGAGACCCAGTACTTC
13	TRBV2	TRBJ1-5	NA	few	CASSPRGNQPQHF	TGTGCCAGCAGTCCCCGAGGCAATCAGCCCCAGCATTTT
11	TRBV20-1	TRBJ2-7	NA	NA	CSAGSSYEQYF	TGCAGTGCTGGGAGCTCCTACGAGCAGTACTTC